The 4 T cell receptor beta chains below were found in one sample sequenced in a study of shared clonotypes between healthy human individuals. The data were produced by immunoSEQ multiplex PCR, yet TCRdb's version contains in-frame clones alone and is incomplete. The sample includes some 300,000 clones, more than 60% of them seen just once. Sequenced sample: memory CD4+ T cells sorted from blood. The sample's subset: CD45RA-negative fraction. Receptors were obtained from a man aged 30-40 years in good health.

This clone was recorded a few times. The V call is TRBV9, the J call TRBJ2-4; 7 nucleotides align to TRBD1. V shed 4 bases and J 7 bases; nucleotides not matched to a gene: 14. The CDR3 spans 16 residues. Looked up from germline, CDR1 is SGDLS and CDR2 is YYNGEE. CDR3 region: CASSPRDSSSRNIQYF. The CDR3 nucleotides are TGTGCCAGCAGCCCCCGGGACAGTTCTAGCCGGAACATTCAGTACTTC.

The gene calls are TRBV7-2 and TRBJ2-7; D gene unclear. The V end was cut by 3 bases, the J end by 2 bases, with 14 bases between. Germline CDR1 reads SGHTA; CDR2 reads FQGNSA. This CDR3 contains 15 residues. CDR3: CASSLAGAKAYEQYF. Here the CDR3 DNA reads TGTGCCAGCAGCTTGGCCGGCGCCAAGGCCTACGAGCAGTACTTC.

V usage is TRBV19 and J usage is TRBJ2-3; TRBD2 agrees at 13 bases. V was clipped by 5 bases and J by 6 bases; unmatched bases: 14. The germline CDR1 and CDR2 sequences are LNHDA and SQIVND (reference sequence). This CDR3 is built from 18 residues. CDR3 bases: TGTGCCAGTAGTCTGCTCCCGGGACTAGCGGGGCTGGGGGATACGCAGTATTTT. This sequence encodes CASSLLPGLAGLGDTQYF.

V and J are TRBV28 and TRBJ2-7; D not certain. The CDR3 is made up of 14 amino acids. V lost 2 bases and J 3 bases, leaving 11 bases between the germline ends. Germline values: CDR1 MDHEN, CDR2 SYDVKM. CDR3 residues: CASSLRQVRYEQYF. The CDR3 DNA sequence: TGTGCCAGCAGTTTACGTCAGGTTCGCTACGAGCAGTACTTC.